One and the same sample provided the 21 T cell receptor beta chains below, sequenced in a study of pediatric ulcerative colitis. Only in-frame clones appear in the TCRdb table, and some are missing; sequencing was by immunoSEQ multiplex PCR. The table records some 24,000 clones, roughly 71% of them present only once. During colonoscopy, one to two rectal pinch biopsies were collected. The sample comprised gut tissue. These TCRs come from a boy younger than 18 with severe ulcerative colitis.

The chain uses TRBV7-9 and TRBJ2-6; 8 nucleotides match TRBD2. This CDR3 region has 19 residues. Germline CDR1 and CDR2: SEHNR and FQNEAQ (reference sequence). The V segment lost 5 bases and the J segment 1 base; nucleotides outside the gene matches: 13. CDR3 in amino acids: CASSPRSGGARSGANVLTF. For the CDR3, the DNA is TGTGCCAGCAGCCCCCGGTCCGGGGGGGCCCGTTCTGGGGCCAACGTCCTGACTTTC.

V and J are TRBV11-2 and TRBJ1-1; no clear D gene. This CDR3 comprises 13 residues. Germline V lookup: CDR1 SGHAT, CDR2 FQNNGV. The V end was cut by 2 bases, the J end by 0 bases, with 4 bases between. Written as DNA, the CDR3 is TGTGCCAGCAGCTTACAAGTGAACACTGAAGCTTTCTTT. It translates to CASSLQVNTEAFF.

J is TRBJ2-7 and V is TRBV7-9; TRBD1 agrees at 7 bases. The CDR3 runs to 15 residues. Germline assignment: CDR1 SEHNR and CDR2 FQNEAQ (reference sequence). Trimming cost V 8 bases and J 1 base; bases outside gene matches: 11. In nucleotides, the CDR3 is TGTGCCAGCGAAGGGGCGCGACAGGGTTCCTACGAGCAGTACTTC. Amino acids: CASEGARQGSYEQYF.

CDR3 coding DNA: TGCAGCGTTAGGGGGACTAATGAAAAACTGTTTTTT. Translating it yields CSVRGTNEKLFF. J is TRBJ1-4 and V is TRBV29-1, with D perhaps TRBD1 (6 bases). CDR1 SQVTM and CDR2 ANQGSEA come from the germline V gene. The CDR3 length is 12 residues. Trimming removed 5 bases at V and 2 bases at J, with 6 bases between.

The chain is built from TRBV7-3 and TRBJ2-3; the match to TRBD2 covers 9 bases. This CDR3 contains 15 residues. V lost 2 bases and J lost 4; bases outside the gene matches: 4. CDR1 is SGHTA, CDR2 FQGTGA, per germline. The CDR3 DNA follows: TGTGCCAGCAGCTTAGCGGGAGGGCCGGCAGATACGCAGTATTTT. The encoded protein is CASSLAGGPADTQYF.

The chain recombines TRBV6-1 with TRBJ2-7; D unclear. V was trimmed by 7 bases and J by 0 bases, leaving 10 bases between them. This CDR3 spans 13 amino acids. CDR1 and CDR2 (germline): MNHNS, SASEGT. CDR3 coding DNA: TGTGCCAGCACATTGTGGGGCTCCTACGAGCAGTACTTC. This codes for CASTLWGSYEQYF.

The count of this clone is one. DNA of the CDR3: TGTGCCAGCAGCGGGGAGGGACCCCAGTACTTC. Its protein product is CASSGEGPQYF. V gene TRBV11-2 combines with J gene TRBJ2-5; 7 bases align to TRBD2. This CDR3 has 11 residues. In germline, CDR1 is SGHAT, CDR2 FQNNGV. With 5 bases clipped from V and 9 bases from J, the junction kept 3 bases outside the gene matches.

The V gene is TRBV7-6, the J gene TRBJ1-1; tentatively, D is TRBD1 (5 bases). V lost 5 bases and J 3 bases, leaving 10 bases between the germline ends. There are 13 residues in the CDR3. CDR1 SGHVS and CDR2 FNYEAQ come from the germline V gene. The chain's CDR3 is CASSPRGDTEAFF. The DNA for the CDR3 is TGTGCCAGCAGCCCCCGGGGGGACACTGAAGCTTTCTTT.

The chain employs TRBV6-5 and TRBJ1-3; D is uncertain. This CDR3 region has 16 residues. V was cut by 0 bases and J by 2 bases, with 11 bases left in between. Germline CDR1 reads MNHEY; CDR2 reads SVGAGI. The CDR3 coding sequence is TGTGCCAGCAGTTACTCGGGGTTTAATACTGGAAACACCATATATTTT. Translated, it gives CASSYSGFNTGNTIYF.

The chain couples TRBV11-2 to TRBJ2-7; D is ambiguous. Germline V gene data show CDR1 as SGHAT and CDR2 as FQNNGV. V dropped 5 bases and J dropped 2 bases, with 19 bases sitting between them. This CDR3 is built from 16 residues. This chain's CDR3 is CASSPLSSRYPYEQYF. The CDR3 DNA reads as TGTGCCAGCAGCCCCCTTTCCAGCCGTTACCCCTACGAGCAGTACTTC.

The V call is TRBV2, the J call TRBJ2-2; 8 bases fit TRBD2. Germline loops: CDR1 SNHLY, CDR2 FYNNEI. The junction had 2 bases not matched to a gene; V was cut back by 7 bases and J by 1 base. The CDR3 sequence is 14 residues long. CDR3 region: CASNLAGNTGELFF. For the CDR3, the DNA is TGTGCCAGCAATCTAGCGGGGAACACCGGGGAGCTGTTTTTT.

About this clone itself: Sequence at one end of the junction differs from germline and may be a read error. CDR3 region: CSAREGWGTHF. Here the CDR3 DNA reads TGCAGTGCCAGAGAAGGCTGGGGAACTCACTTC. This chain uses TRBV20-1 with TRBJ2-7; no clear D gene. Germline-derived CDR1 and CDR2 are DFQATT and SNEGSKA (reference sequence). CDR3 length: 11 amino acids.

J is TRBJ2-5 and V is TRBV7-3, with unresolved D. CDR3 length: 13 residues. Trimming cost V 5 bases and J 4 bases, with 11 bases left between them. CDR1 is SGHTA and CDR2 is FQGTGA in the germline V gene. The CDR3 coding sequence is TGTGCCAGCAGCAACAAGCCGGGAGAGACCCAGTACTTC. It is translated as CASSNKPGETQYF. The full variable domain, in which reference TRBV7-3 and TRBJ2-5 provide the parts outside the CDR3, is GAGVSQTPSNKVTEKGKYVELRCDPISGHTALYWYRQSLGQGPEFLIYFQGTGAADDSGLPNDRFFAVRPEGSVSTLKIQRTERGDSAVYLCASSNKPGETQYFGPGTRLLVL.

This clone has a handful of counts. The V and J genes are TRBV7-6 and TRBJ1-5; D perhaps matches TRBD1 (6 bases). Trimming cost V 1 base and J 1 base, with 11 bases left between them. CDR3 length: 16 residues. CDR1 is SGHVS and CDR2 is FNYEAQ in the germline V gene. The CDR3 DNA sequence: TGTGCCAGCAGCTTAGTCGGGGGGCGAAGCAATCAGCCCCAGCATTTT. Protein product: CASSLVGGRSNQPQHF.

This clone was recorded once. V usage is TRBV6-6 and J usage is TRBJ2-5, with D tentatively TRBD1 (6 bases). The CDR3 length is 14 residues. Deletions cut 4 bases from V and 4 bases from J, with 13 bases between. CDR1 and CDR2 (germline): MNHNY, SVGAGI (reference sequence). CDR3 loop: CASSFIDRPETQYF. CDR3 nucleotides: TGTGCCAGCAGTTTTATCGACAGGCCAGAGACCCAGTACTTC.

This sequence joins TRBV5-4 and TRBJ2-1, with 12 nucleotides matching TRBD2. The CDR3 sequence is 19 residues long. Trimming took 0 bases from V and 3 from J; bases not matched to a gene: 10. Per the germline V gene, CDR1 is SGHNT and CDR2 is YYREEE (reference sequence). CDR3 protein: CASSLGLLAGGPGYNEQFF. The CDR3 DNA sequence: TGTGCCAGCAGCTTGGGGCTCCTAGCGGGAGGGCCAGGCTACAATGAGCAGTTCTTC. Drawing the rest from reference TRBV5-4 and TRBJ2-1, the complete variable domain is ETGVTQSPTHLIKTRGQQVTLRCSSQSGHNTVSWYQQALGQGPQFIFQYYREEENGRGNFPPRFSGLQFPNYSSELNVNALELDDSALYLCASSLGLLAGGPGYNEQFFGPGTRLTVL.

The rearrangement joins TRBV29-1 to TRBJ1-2; 8 nucleotides agree with TRBD1. The trim removed 2 bases at V and 1 base at J, leaving 15 bases unmatched. The germline CDR1 and CDR2 sequences are SQVTM and ANQGSEA. The CDR3 loop spans 18 amino acids. In DNA, the CDR3 is TGCAGCGTTGAAACCCGGGGGAGGCGGGACAGGAATAACTATGGCTACACCTTC. Translation gives CSVETRGRRDRNNYGYTF.

The rearrangement joins TRBV19 to TRBJ2-1; 10 bases align to TRBD1. With V trimmed by 7 bases and J by 5 bases, 17 bases remained unmatched. The CDR3 covers 18 residues. CDR1 is LNHDA, CDR2 SQIVND, per germline (reference sequence). CDR3 sequence (DNA): TGTGCCAGTACCCCCTCAGCCAGGGGACAGGGGTTTCACAATGAGCAGTTCTTC. Its translation: CASTPSARGQGFHNEQFF.

The chain recombines TRBV13 with TRBJ1-1, with D possibly TRBD1 on 5 matching bases. CDR3 length: 12 residues. CDR1 and CDR2 (germline): PRHDT, FYEKMQ (reference sequence). Between the trimmed V and J ends, which lost 4 bases and 7 bases, there was a span of 10 bases. The CDR3, as DNA: TGTGCCAGCAGCTCGCAGGGATTTGAAGCTTTCTTT. This sequence encodes CASSSQGFEAFF. Variable domain in full (rest from reference TRBV13 and TRBJ1-1): AAGVIQSPRHLIKEKRETATLKCYPIPRHDTVYWYQQGPGQDPQFLISFYEKMQSDKGSIPDRFSAQQFSDYHSELNMSSLELGDSALYFCASSSQGFEAFFGQGTRLTVV.

The chain uses TRBV18 and TRBJ2-1; 11 bases align to TRBD2. The CDR3 runs to 15 residues. Germline V gene sequence: CDR1 KGHSH, CDR2 LQKENI. J lost 9 bases, V lost 1 base, and 5 bases had no gene match. CDR3 in amino acids: CASSPLAGGLGEQFF. As DNA, the CDR3 is TGTGCCAGCTCACCACTAGCGGGAGGGTTGGGTGAGCAGTTCTTC.

Here the CDR3 DNA reads TGTGCCAGCAGTGAAGCGACAGGGGCAGATACGCAGTATTTT. This gives the protein CASSEATGADTQYF. V gene TRBV6-1 combines with J gene TRBJ2-3; 8 bases line up with TRBD1. V lost 0 bases and J lost 4; bases outside the gene matches: 0. CDR1 and CDR2 (germline): MNHNS, SASEGT. This CDR3 region has 14 residues.